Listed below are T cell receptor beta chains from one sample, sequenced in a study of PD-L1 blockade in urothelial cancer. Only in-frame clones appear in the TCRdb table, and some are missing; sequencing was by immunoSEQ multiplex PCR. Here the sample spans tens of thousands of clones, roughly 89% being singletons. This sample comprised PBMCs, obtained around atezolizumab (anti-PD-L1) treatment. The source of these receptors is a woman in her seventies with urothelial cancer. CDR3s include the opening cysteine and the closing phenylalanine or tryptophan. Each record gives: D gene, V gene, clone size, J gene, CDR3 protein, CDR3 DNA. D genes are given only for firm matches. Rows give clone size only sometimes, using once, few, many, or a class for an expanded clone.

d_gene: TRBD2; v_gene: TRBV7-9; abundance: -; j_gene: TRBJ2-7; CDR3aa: CASSFTSDHEQYF; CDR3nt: TGTGCCAGCAGCTTTACTAGCGACCACGAGCAGTACTTC
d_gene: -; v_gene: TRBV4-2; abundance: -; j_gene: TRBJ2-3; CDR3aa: CASSQEPLLSTDTQYF; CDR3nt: TGTGCCAGCAGCCAAGAACCACTCTTAAGCACAGATACGCAGTATTTT
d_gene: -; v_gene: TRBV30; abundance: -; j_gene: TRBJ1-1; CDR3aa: CAWGATTEAFF; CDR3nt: TGTGCTTGGGGGGCTACGACTGAAGCTTTCTTT
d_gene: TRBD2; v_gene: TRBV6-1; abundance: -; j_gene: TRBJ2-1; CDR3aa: CASSEAGSGGTYEQFF; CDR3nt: TGTGCCAGCAGTGAAGCAGGTAGCGGGGGGACATATGAGCAGTTCTTC
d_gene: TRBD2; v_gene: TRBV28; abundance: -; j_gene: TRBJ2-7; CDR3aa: CASIEAGVGEQYF; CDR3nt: TGTGCCAGCATTGAAGCGGGAGTTGGCGAGCAGTACTTC
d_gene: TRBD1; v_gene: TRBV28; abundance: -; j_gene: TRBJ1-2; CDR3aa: CASRAGQRNYGYTF; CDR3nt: TGTGCCAGCAGGGCGGGACAGCGCAACTATGGCTACACCTTC
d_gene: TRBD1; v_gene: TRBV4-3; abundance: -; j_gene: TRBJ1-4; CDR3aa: CASGRGQDNEKLFF; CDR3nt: TGCGCCAGCGGCCGCGGACAGGATAATGAAAAACTGTTTTTT
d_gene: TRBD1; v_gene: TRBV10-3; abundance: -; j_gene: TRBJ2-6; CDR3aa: CAISEPGTGGFSGANVLTF; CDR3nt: TGTGCCATCAGTGAACCCGGGACAGGGGGGTTTTCTGGGGCCAACGTCCTGACTTTC
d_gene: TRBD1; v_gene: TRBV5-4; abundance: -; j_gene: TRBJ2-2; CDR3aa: CASQPGQGNTGELFF; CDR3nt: TGTGCCAGTCAACCGGGACAGGGGAACACCGGGGAGCTGTTTTTT
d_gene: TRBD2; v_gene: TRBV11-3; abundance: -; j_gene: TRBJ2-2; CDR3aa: CASRRISREGYTGELFF; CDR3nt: TGTGCCAGCAGGAGAATAAGCCGGGAGGGCTACACCGGGGAGCTGTTTTTT
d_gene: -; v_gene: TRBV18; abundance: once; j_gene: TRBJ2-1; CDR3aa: CASSPDWTNEQFF; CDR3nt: TGTGCCAGCTCACCGGACTGGACCAATGAGCAGTTCTTC
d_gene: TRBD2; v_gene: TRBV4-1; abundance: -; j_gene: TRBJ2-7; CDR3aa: CASSQETGWEGLGEQYF; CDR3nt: TGCGCCAGCAGCCAAGAGACGGGCTGGGAGGGGCTCGGCGAGCAGTACTTC
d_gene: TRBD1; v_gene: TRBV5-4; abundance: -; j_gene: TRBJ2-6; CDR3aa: CASSREQGAGSSGANVLTF; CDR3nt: TGTGCCAGCAGCCGAGAACAGGGGGCAGGTAGCTCTGGGGCCAACGTCCTGACTTTC
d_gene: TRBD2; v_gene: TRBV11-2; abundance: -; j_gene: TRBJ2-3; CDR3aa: CASSLDLDTTSGRTDTQYF; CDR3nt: TGTGCCAGCAGCTTAGATCTGGACACGACTAGCGGGAGGACAGATACGCAGTATTTT
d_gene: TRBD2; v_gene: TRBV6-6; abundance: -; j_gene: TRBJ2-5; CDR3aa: CASMDGGGQETQYF; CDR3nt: TGTGCCAGCATGGACGGGGGGGGCCAAGAGACCCAGTACTTC
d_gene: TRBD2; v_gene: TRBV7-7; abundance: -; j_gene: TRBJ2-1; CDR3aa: CASSASRSGRNEQFF; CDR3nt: TGTGCCAGCAGCGCCTCTCGTTCCGGGAGGAATGAGCAGTTCTTC
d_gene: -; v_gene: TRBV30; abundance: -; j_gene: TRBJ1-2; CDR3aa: CAQQGDTNYGYTF; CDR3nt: TGTGCCCAACAAGGGGATACTAACTATGGCTACACCTTC
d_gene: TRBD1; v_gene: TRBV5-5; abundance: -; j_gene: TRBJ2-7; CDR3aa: CASSLGGTVYEQYF; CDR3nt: TGTGCCAGCAGCTTGGGAGGGACAGTCTACGAGCAGTACTTC
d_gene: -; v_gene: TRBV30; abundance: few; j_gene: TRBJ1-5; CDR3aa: CAWSRGENQPQHF; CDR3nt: TGTGCCTGGAGTCGAGGAGAAAATCAGCCCCAGCATTTT
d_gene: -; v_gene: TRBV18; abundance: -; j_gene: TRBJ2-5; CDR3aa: CASSPNRYQETQYF; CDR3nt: TGTGCCAGCTCACCAAACAGGTACCAAGAGACCCAGTACTTC
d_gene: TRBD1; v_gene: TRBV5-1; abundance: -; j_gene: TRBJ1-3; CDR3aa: CASSLAGQGRNTIYF; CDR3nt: TGCGCCAGCAGCTTGGCAGGACAGGGACGAAACACCATATATTTT
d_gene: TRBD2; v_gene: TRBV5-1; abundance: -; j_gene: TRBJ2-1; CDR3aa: CASSLAGGGASNEQFF; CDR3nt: TGCGCCAGCAGCTTGGCAGGCGGGGGGGCTTCCAATGAGCAGTTCTTC
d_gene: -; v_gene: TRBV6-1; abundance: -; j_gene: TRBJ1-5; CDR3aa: CASSEERGSQPQHF; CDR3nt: TGTGCCAGCAGTGAAGAAAGGGGGAGTCAGCCCCAGCATTTT
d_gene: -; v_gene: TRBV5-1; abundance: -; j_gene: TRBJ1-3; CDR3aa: CASSSRPGADSGNTIYF; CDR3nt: TGCGCCAGCAGCTCCCGACCCGGAGCGGACTCTGGAAACACCATATATTTT
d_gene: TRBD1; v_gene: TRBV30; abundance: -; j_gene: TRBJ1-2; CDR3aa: CAWSVGQGWEDYGYTF; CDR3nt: TGTGCCTGGAGTGTGGGACAGGGATGGGAGGACTATGGCTACACCTTC
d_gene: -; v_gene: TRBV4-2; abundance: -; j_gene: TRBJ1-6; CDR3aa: CASSQDRQGSPLHF; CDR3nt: TGTGCCAGCAGCCAAGATAGGCAGGGATCACCCCTCCACTTT
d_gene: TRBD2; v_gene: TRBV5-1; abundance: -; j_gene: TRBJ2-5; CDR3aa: CASSLAAVAGGPGTQYF; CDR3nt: TGCGCCAGCAGCTTGGCGGCCGTAGCGGGAGGGCCGGGGACCCAGTACTTC
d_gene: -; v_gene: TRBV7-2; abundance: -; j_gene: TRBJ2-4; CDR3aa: CASSFINIQYF; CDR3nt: TGTGCCAGCAGCTTTATCAACATTCAGTACTTC
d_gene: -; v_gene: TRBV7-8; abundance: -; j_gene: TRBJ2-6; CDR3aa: CASSNTFGAGANVLTF; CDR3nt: TGTGCCAGCAGCAATACCTTCGGGGCTGGGGCCAACGTCCTGACTTTC